This TCR beta chain appears in the sequencing data of a study of blood T cell repertoires in COVID-19. Study overall: Material from acute and convalescent COVID-19 was sourced from the United States, Italy and Spain.

Germline V gene lookup returns CDR1 MNHEY and CDR2 SMNVEV (reference sequence). The junction had 13 bases not matched to a gene; V was cut back by 6 bases and J by 5 bases. CDR3 size: 15 residues. Per the authors' pipeline: Reference gene primer amplification in the assay estimated nucleated cell counts. Sequencing used immunoSEQ multiplex PCR; TCRdb keeps in-frame clones, though not all of them. V, J and clone size were drawn from that table, and D and trimming were deduced from the DNA. Among about 140,000 clones listed, about 82% were seen once. Sequences were obtained from peripheral blood. V usage is TRBV27 and J usage is TRBJ2-7; 7 positions match TRBD2. The source is an older woman with acute or convalescent COVID-19. The CDR3 sequence is CASRLYPSGADEQYF. The CDR3 region has the DNA TGTGCCAGCAGACTATACCCGAGCGGGGCAGACGAGCAGTACTTC.